The sequence of this T cell receptor beta chain was determined in a study of control samples from healthy donors and cancer patients. Profiling relied on immunoSEQ multiplex PCR, and the TCRdb table lists in-frame clones only, not all of them. The profile shows about 100,000 clones, roughly 90% of them singletons. CDR3 size: 16 residues. Germline V gene data show CDR1 as MNHEY and CDR2 as SVGAGI. The V end lost 0 bases, the J end lost 3 bases, and 11 bases lay between the germline ends. The clonotype comes from a woman aged 45-65 years in good health. Sample: blood. The chain couples TRBV6-5 to TRBJ1-4; D gene ambiguous. The DNA for the CDR3 is TGTGCCAGCAGTTACTCATCTCCCGGGGCTAATGAAAAACTGTTTTTT. It is translated as CASSYSSPGANEKLFF.